This TCR beta chain is drawn from a study of OX40 agonist ivuxolimab in advanced cancers. Notes on the study in general: Some of the lowest clonal expansion was seen in partial responders at 0.1-3.0 mg/kg.

Autoimmune disease history or systemic immunosuppression led to patient exclusion. Libraries were prepared by immunoSEQ multiplex PCR; TCRdb keeps only in-frame clonotypes and omits some of them. In the table there are over 20,000 clones, under 80% of which are singletons. Details on this clone: The target antigen is unknown.

The sequence derives from an adult with an advanced solid tumor such as melanoma, head and neck, liver or kidney cancer. The source material was CD4+ or CD8+ T cells sorted from blood, sampled in a trial of the OX40 agonist ivuxolimab.

CDR3 loop: CASYTAGGTEAFF. For the CDR3, the DNA is TGTGCCAGCTATACAGCGGGGGGAACTGAAGCTTTCTTT. This chain links TRBV7-9 with TRBJ1-1, with D possibly matching TRBD1 (5 bases). CDR3 size: 13 residues. Trimming took off 8 bases at V and 5 bases at J, with 15 bases between the two ends. Looked up from germline, CDR1 is SEHNR and CDR2 is FQNEAQ (reference sequence).